The entry below describes one T cell receptor beta chain. Its specificity is not known. Assay: immunoSEQ multiplex PCR; the TCRdb copy retains only in-frame clones and omits some. Of over 55,000 clones in the sample, 75% to 90% were seen once. The data are from a study of graft-versus-host responses after intestinal transplantation. With 4 bases clipped from V and 6 bases from J, the junction kept 7 bases outside the gene matches. Germline CDR1 reads SGDLS; CDR2 reads YYNGEE. The CDR3 has 15 amino acids. This clonotype originated in a human donor who was the organ donor for an intestinal transplant. J is TRBJ1-2 and V is TRBV9, with 12 nucleotides matching TRBD1. The sample consisted of unstimulated CD4+ T cells sorted from spleen or lymph node cells, taken before transplant. CDR3 nucleotides: TGTGCCAGCAGCCCCGGGACAGGGGGCATGGATGGCTACACCTTC. Protein product: CASSPGTGGMDGYTF.